These 17 T cell receptor beta chains were all obtained from the same sample, sequenced in a study of PD-1 blockade in classical Hodgkin lymphoma. Relapses following autologous stem cell transplantation were seen in all patients, with brentuximab vedotin exposure varying. Libraries were prepared by immunoSEQ multiplex PCR; TCRdb keeps only in-frame clonotypes and omits some of them. In the table there are about 12,000 clones, about 85% of which are singletons. Here the sequenced sample was peripheral blood mononuclear cells (PBMCs), taken at baseline. These receptors all stem from a human donor with classical Hodgkin lymphoma.

J is TRBJ2-1 and V is TRBV28, with 10 bases that match TRBD1. Germline CDR1 reads MDHEN; CDR2 reads SYDVKM. V shed 5 bases and J 3 bases; nucleotides not matched to a gene: 10. The CDR3 length is 17 residues. This CDR3 reads CASSPLDRGSIYNEQFF. The CDR3 DNA reads as TGTGCCAGCAGTCCCTTGGACAGGGGGTCTATCTACAATGAGCAGTTCTTC.

The chain employs TRBV28 and TRBJ1-1; 8 bases are a match to TRBD1. Germline CDR1 is MDHEN and CDR2 is SYDVKM. This CDR3 spans 19 amino acids. The V and J ends lost 3 bases and 1 base, in that order; junction bases with no gene match: 16. CDR3 bases: TGTGCCAGCAGTTTTGTCAGGGGGCATTTATCGGGCCCGAACACTGAAGCTTTCTTT. It is translated as CASSFVRGHLSGPNTEAFF.

The chain links TRBV11-2 to TRBJ2-3; no firm D call. This CDR3 is built from 11 residues. Looked up from germline, CDR1 is SGHAT and CDR2 is FQNNGV. V lost 3 bases and J 2 bases, leaving 0 bases between the germline ends. In DNA, the CDR3 is TGTGCCAGCAGCTTCACAGATACGCAGTATTTT. This encodes CASSFTDTQYF.

A word on this clone: The same CDR3 can be traced to other DNA sequences in this sample. The rearrangement links TRBV30 to TRBJ2-1, with D possibly being TRBD1 or TRBD2 (5 bases each). CDR3 size: 14 residues. V was trimmed by 5 bases and J by 6 bases, leaving 17 bases between them. Germline CDR1 is GTSNPN and CDR2 is SVGIG (reference sequence). The CDR3 is CAWSPRDRTNEQFF. Written as DNA, the CDR3 is TGTGCCTGGTCCCCAAGGGACCGAACCAATGAGCAGTTCTTC. The complete variable domain, with remaining parts taken from reference TRBV30 and TRBJ2-1, reads SQTIHQWPATLVQPVGSPLSLECTVEGTSNPNLYWYRQAAGRGLQLLFYSVGIGQISSEVPQNLSASRPQDRQFILSSKKLLLSDSGFYLCAWSPRDRTNEQFFGPGTRLTVL.

V and J are TRBV7-2 and TRBJ2-1; D perhaps matches TRBD1 (5 bases). This CDR3 comprises 13 residues. Trimming shortened V by 3 bases and J by 8 bases, and 11 bases separated the two germline ends. Germline V gene data show CDR1 as SGHTA and CDR2 as FQGNSA. The CDR3 reads CASSLIGVDEQFF. In DNA, the CDR3 is TGTGCCAGCAGCTTGATAGGGGTAGATGAGCAGTTCTTC.

This clone was observed a handful of times. The chain employs TRBV9 and TRBJ1-1; D unresolved. The CDR3 is made up of 12 amino acids. Per the germline V gene, CDR1 is SGDLS and CDR2 is YYNGEE. The ends were cut back, 3 bases at V and 7 bases at J, with 10 bases in the middle. DNA of the CDR3: TGTGCCAGCAGCGGATTAGGAAGTGAAGCTTTCTTT. This sequence encodes CASSGLGSEAFF.

The chain joins TRBV2 to TRBJ2-1, with 10 bases that match TRBD2. Germline CDR1 and CDR2: SNHLY and FYNNEI. This CDR3 contains 20 residues. J lost 2 bases, V lost 6 bases, and 19 bases had no gene match. In DNA, the CDR3 is TGTGCCAGCAGCGCAAAAACCGGGACTAGCGTATCCCCCGCCTACAATGAGCAGTTCTTC. Translation gives CASSAKTGTSVSPAYNEQFF.

This chain joins TRBV6-6 and TRBJ2-1, with TRBD2 matching 7 bases. In germline, CDR1 is MNHNY, CDR2 SVGAGI (reference sequence). Unmatched junction bases numbered 2, after V lost 4 bases and J lost 8 bases. There are 12 residues in the CDR3. The CDR3 loop reads CASSWAGDEQFF. The CDR3 coding sequence is TGTGCCAGCAGTTGGGCGGGGGATGAGCAGTTCTTC.

The V and J genes are TRBV18 and TRBJ2-7, with TRBD2 matching 10 bases. V dropped 0 bases and J dropped 6; count of bases not matched to a gene: 11. This CDR3 is 17 amino acids long. Germline assignment: CDR1 KGHSH and CDR2 LQKENI. For the CDR3, the DNA is TGTGCCAGCTCACCACCGAGTCTAGCGGGAGCGGGGGGCGAGCAGTACTTC. Amino acid sequence: CASSPPSLAGAGGEQYF.

This chain connects TRBV4-3 to TRBJ2-7; a weak D match, TRBD1 (6 bases). V lost 2 bases to trimming and J lost 0 bases, with 11 bases between them. The CDR3 consists of 15 residues. Germline values: CDR1 LGHNA, CDR2 YSLEER. CDR3 sequence (DNA): TGCGCCAGCAGCCAAAACAGGGTTCGCTCCTACGAGCAGTACTTC. It translates to CASSQNRVRSYEQYF.

In its sample, this clone ranks as medium-sized. The chain carries TRBV10-2 and TRBJ2-7; 10 bases align to TRBD1. Germline V lookup: CDR1 WSHSY, CDR2 SAAADI. V shed 6 bases and J 6 bases; nucleotides not matched to a gene: 8. CDR3 length: 14 residues. The CDR3 coding sequence is TGCGCCAGCAGGGACAGGGGGGGTGGACCCGAGCAGTACTTC. It encodes CASRDRGGGPEQYF.

The V call is TRBV7-2, the J call TRBJ1-6; a weak D match, TRBD1 (5 bases). CDR1 and CDR2 from the germline V gene are SGHTA and FQGNSA. Trimming removed 2 bases from V and 7 bases from J, with 9 bases in between. The CDR3 contains 14 residues. The CDR3 sequence is CASSLQGANSPLHF. The CDR3 DNA sequence: TGTGCCAGCAGCTTACAGGGCGCAAATTCACCCCTCCACTTT.

The chain joins TRBV15 to TRBJ1-1, with D possibly being TRBD1 (5 bases). Germline CDR1 reads LNHNV; CDR2 reads YYDKDF (reference sequence). Trimming took off 0 bases at V and 3 bases at J, with 17 bases between the two ends. The CDR3 extends over 17 amino acids. CDR3 protein: CATSRDRGRVRYTEAFF. The CDR3 bases are TGTGCCACCAGCAGAGATAGGGGCCGCGTGAGGTACACTGAAGCTTTCTTT. The full variable domain, with the rest looked up from reference TRBV15 and TRBJ1-1, is DAMVIQNPRYQVTQFGKPVTLSCSQTLNHNVMYWYQQKSSQAPKLLFHYYDKDFNNEADTPDNFQSRRPNTSFCFLDIRSPGLGDTAMYLCATSRDRGRVRYTEAFFGQGTRLTVV.

This sequence joins TRBV29-1 and TRBJ2-3; 11 bases fit TRBD2. Germline assignment: CDR1 SQVTM and CDR2 ANQGSEA. The CDR3 has 14 amino acids. The V segment lost 4 bases and the J segment 2 bases; nucleotides outside the gene matches: 2. CDR3: CSVGLAGLTDTQYF. For the CDR3, the DNA is TGCAGCGTTGGACTAGCGGGGCTCACAGATACGCAGTATTTT.

The rearrangement uses TRBV4-2 and TRBJ1-2; D remains unclear. The CDR3 extends over 17 amino acids. The V gene lost 0 bases and the J gene lost 2 bases, with 16 bases spanning the gap. Per the germline V gene, CDR1 is LGHNA and CDR2 is YNFKEQ. The CDR3 region is CASSQEGAADLNYGYTF. The CDR3 coding sequence is TGTGCCAGCAGCCAAGAAGGAGCGGCTGATCTAAACTATGGCTACACCTTC.

The chain has TRBV28 and TRBJ2-3, with TRBD2 matching 10 bases. CDR3 size: 17 residues. Germline-derived CDR1 and CDR2 are MDHEN and SYDVKM. Unmatched junction bases numbered 8, after V lost 5 bases and J lost 0 bases. The CDR3 DNA reads as TGTGCCAGCAGTCCTCCGGGACTAGCGCGGAGCACAGATACGCAGTATTTT. Translation gives CASSPPGLARSTDTQYF.

The chain is built from TRBV5-1 and TRBJ2-7; possible D gene TRBD2, 6 bases. Per germline, CDR1 SGHRS and CDR2 YFSETQ. The ends were cut back, 5 bases at V and 4 bases at J, with 16 bases in the middle. This CDR3 has 14 residues. The CDR3 spells CASRLIGTSYEQYF. CDR3 nucleotides: TGCGCCAGCAGACTCATCGGGACTTCTTACGAGCAGTACTTC.